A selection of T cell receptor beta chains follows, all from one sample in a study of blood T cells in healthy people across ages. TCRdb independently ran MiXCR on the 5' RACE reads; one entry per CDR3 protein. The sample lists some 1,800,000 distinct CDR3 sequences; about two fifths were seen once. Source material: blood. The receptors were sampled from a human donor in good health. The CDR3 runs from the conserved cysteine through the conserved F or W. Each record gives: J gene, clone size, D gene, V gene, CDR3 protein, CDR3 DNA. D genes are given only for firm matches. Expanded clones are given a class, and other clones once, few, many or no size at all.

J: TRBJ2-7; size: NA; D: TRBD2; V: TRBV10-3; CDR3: CAISGRLAPYEQYF; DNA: TGTGCCATCAGTGGCCGACTAGCACCCTACGAGCAGTACTTC
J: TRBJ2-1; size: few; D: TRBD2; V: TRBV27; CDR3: CASSPRLAGGPDEQFF; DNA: TGTGCCAGCAGTCCCCGACTAGCGGGGGGGCCTGATGAGCAGTTCTTC
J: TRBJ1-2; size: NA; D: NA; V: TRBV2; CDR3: CASSERGTNYGYTF; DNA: TGTGCCAGCAGTGAAAGGGGGACTAACTATGGCTACACCTTC
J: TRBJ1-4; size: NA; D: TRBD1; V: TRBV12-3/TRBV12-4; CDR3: CTSSLGTGANEKLFF; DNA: TGTACCAGCAGTTTAGGGACAGGGGCTAATGAAAAACTGTTTTTT
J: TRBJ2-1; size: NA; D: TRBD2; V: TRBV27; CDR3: CASRPAGGAYNEQFF; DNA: TGTGCCAGCAGGCCAGCGGGGGGGGCTTACAATGAGCAGTTCTTC
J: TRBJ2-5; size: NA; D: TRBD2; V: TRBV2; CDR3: CASSGGGSQETQYF; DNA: TGTGCCAGCAGTGGGGGGGGGAGCCAAGAGACCCAGTACTTC
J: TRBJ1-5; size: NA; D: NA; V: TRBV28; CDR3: CASKGLSNQPQHF; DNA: TGTGCCTCCAAAGGGCTCAGCAATCAGCCCCAGCATTTT
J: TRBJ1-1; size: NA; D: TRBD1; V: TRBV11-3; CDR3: CASRGRVQGTEAFF; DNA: TGTGCCAGCAGGGGGAGAGTACAGGGGACTGAAGCTTTCTTT
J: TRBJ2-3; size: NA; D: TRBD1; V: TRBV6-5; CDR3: CASSYSGQGGSSTDTQYF; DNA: TGTGCCAGCAGTTACTCGGGACAGGGGGGATCTAGCACAGATACGCAGTATTTT
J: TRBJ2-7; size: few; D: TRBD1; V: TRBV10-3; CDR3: CAIRTDRVEYEQYF; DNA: TGTGCCATCAGGACGGACAGGGTAGAGTACGAGCAGTACTTC
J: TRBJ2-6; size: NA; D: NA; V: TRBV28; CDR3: CASSFRGASGANVLTF; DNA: TGTGCCAGCAGTTTCCGAGGGGCCTCTGGGGCCAACGTCCTGACTTTC
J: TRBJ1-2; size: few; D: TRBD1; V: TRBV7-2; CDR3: CASSAQGAGYGYTF; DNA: TGTGCCAGCAGCGCACAGGGGGCCGGCTATGGCTACACCTTC
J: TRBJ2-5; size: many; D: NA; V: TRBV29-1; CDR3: CSVEKGSRGETQYF; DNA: TGCAGCGTTGAGAAAGGGTCTCGGGGGGAGACCCAGTACTTC
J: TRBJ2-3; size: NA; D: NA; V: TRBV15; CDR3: CATSTLSGFPETYTQYF; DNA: TGTGCCACCAGCACTCTGAGCGGGTTCCCAGAGACGTATACGCAGTATTTT
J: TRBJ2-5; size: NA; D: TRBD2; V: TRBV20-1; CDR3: CSASKGLAEETQYF; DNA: TGCAGTGCTAGCAAAGGACTAGCGGAGGAGACCCAGTACTTC
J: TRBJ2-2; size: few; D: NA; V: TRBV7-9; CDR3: CASSLQTTGELFF; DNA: TGTGCCAGCAGCTTACAGACCACCGGGGAGCTGTTTTTT